The 22 T cell receptor beta chains listed next were all sequenced from one sample in a study of response to subunit inactivated influenza vaccine. TCRdb recomputed calls from the RT-PCR reads with MiXCR, one row per CDR3 protein. Of 800,000 to 1,000,000 distinct CDR3 sequences in the sample, 21% are singletons; the top ten hold roughly 10%. This sample comprised PBMCs from blood, obtained more than 4 days after vaccination. The receptors here all came from a man between 45 and 60 years old who received an inactivated influenza vaccine.

This chain connects TRBV11-2 to TRBJ2-5; D is undetermined. In germline, CDR1 is SGHAT, CDR2 FQNNGV. CDR3 length equals 14 residues. The ends were cut back, 3 bases at V and 1 base at J, with 9 bases in the middle. This chain's CDR3 is CASSLEPTQETQYF. CDR3 bases: TGTGCCAGCAGCTTGGAACCGACCCAAGAGACCCAGTACTTC.

V and J are TRBV4-2 and TRBJ2-2; D possibly corresponds to TRBD1 (6 bases). Germline-derived CDR1 and CDR2 are LGHNA and YNFKEQ. Trimming removed 3 bases from V and 3 bases from J, with 26 bases in between. This CDR3 spans 20 amino acids. In nucleotides, the CDR3 is TGTGCCAGCAGCCAGCGTAACCCGGGACAAAACCACGGGGACACCGGGGAGCTGTTTTTT. It translates to CASSQRNPGQNHGDTGELFF.

V is TRBV20-1 and J is TRBJ2-3; D may be TRBD1 (5 bases). The CDR3 sequence is 12 residues long. Germline loops: CDR1 DFQATT, CDR2 SNEGSKA (reference sequence). V lost 5 bases, J lost 6 bases, and 12 bases lay in between. The CDR3 nucleotides read TGCAGTGCTGAAGGGCAGGGTGATACGCAGTATTTT. Protein sequence: CSAEGQGDTQYF.

The chain uses TRBV12-3 or TRBV12-4 and TRBJ1-6; 7 nucleotides agree with TRBD1. The V and J ends lost 3 bases and 7 bases, in that order; junction bases with no gene match: 6. The CDR3 is made up of 15 amino acids. CDR3 sequence (DNA): TGTGCCAGCAGTTTCGGGACAGTGAAGAATTCACCCCTCCACTTT. Its protein is CASSFGTVKNSPLHF.

This clonotype was counted a few times. The chain employs TRBV7-6 and TRBJ2-2; possibly TRBD2 for D (5 bases). Per germline, CDR1 SGHVS and CDR2 FNYEAQ. Trimming cost V 4 bases and J 4 bases, with 16 bases left between them. The CDR3 has 16 amino acids. The CDR3 is CASSSPTSPGTGELFF. The CDR3 DNA is TGTGCCAGCAGCTCCCCCACTAGTCCCGGCACCGGGGAGCTGTTTTTT.

This clonotype was seen a few times. V gene TRBV5-1 combines with J gene TRBJ1-4, with D tentatively TRBD1 (5 bases). The CDR3 extends over 14 amino acids. The ends were cut back, 0 bases at V and 6 bases at J, with 9 bases in the middle. CDR1 and CDR2 (germline): SGHRS, YFSETQ. The CDR3 nucleotides are TGCGCCAGCAGCTTGGCCCAGGGTGATGAAAAACTGTTTTTT. This gives the protein CASSLAQGDEKLFF. Combining the CDR3 with reference TRBV5-1 and TRBJ1-4 gives the whole variable domain KAGVTQTPRYLIKTRGQQVTLSCSPISGHRSVSWYQQTPGQGLQFLFEYFSETQRNKGNFPGRFSGRQFSNSRSEMNVSTLELGDSALYLCASSLAQGDEKLFFGSGTQLSVL.

This chain connects TRBV12-3 or TRBV12-4 to TRBJ1-5; TRBD1 is a possible D gene (5 bases). Trimming left V 5 bases short and J 1 base short, with 12 bases between. The CDR3 contains 15 residues. This CDR3 reads CASSQIRDSNQPQHF. The CDR3, as DNA: TGTGCCAGCAGTCAGATCCGGGACAGCAATCAGCCCCAGCATTTT.

The chain has TRBV29-1 and TRBJ2-5; the D gene is possibly TRBD2 (6 bases). The ends were cut back, 4 bases at V and 5 bases at J, with 11 bases in the middle. This CDR3 contains 12 residues. Germline V gene lookup returns CDR1 SQVTM and CDR2 ANQGSEA. CDR3 nucleotide sequence: TGCAGCGTTGCGGGGGTCAGTGAGACCCAGTACTTC. This codes for CSVAGVSETQYF. Full variable domain (remainder filled in from reference TRBV29-1 and TRBJ2-5): SAVISQKPSRDICQRGTSLTIQCQVDSQVTMMFWYRQQPGQSLTLIATANQGSEATYESGFVIDKFPISRPNLTFSTLTVSNMSPEDSSIYLCSVAGVSETQYFGPGTRLLVL.

This clonotype was seen only a few times. The chain employs TRBV12-3 or TRBV12-4 and TRBJ1-5; no firm D call. CDR3 length equals 16 residues. V shed 2 bases and J shed 0 bases, with 11 bases lying between them. DNA of the CDR3: TGTGCCAGCAGTTTATTGGCAGTCCATAGCAATCAGCCCCAGCATTTT. Its translation: CASSLLAVHSNQPQHF.

The chain recombines TRBV24-1 with TRBJ2-2; 8 positions match TRBD1. The CDR3 length is 15 residues. Germline loops: CDR1 KGHDR, CDR2 SFDVKD. V gave up 7 bases and J gave up 5 bases; unmatched junction bases: 8. The CDR3 DNA sequence: TGTGCCACCAGGTCGGACAGGGCAGCGACCGGGGAGCTGTTTTTT. Residues: CATRSDRAATGELFF.

This clonotype was detected a few times. The chain carries TRBV20-1 and TRBJ1-3; TRBD1 aligns across 7 bases. Germline V CDR1 and CDR2: DFQATT, SNEGSKA (reference sequence). This CDR3 spans 15 amino acids. With V trimmed by 6 bases and J by 4 bases, 12 bases remained unmatched. The CDR3 sequence is CSATDRQGSGNTIYF. As DNA, the CDR3 is TGCAGTGCGACGGACCGACAGGGATCCGGAAACACCATATATTTT.

This sequence joins TRBV13 and TRBJ2-7; either TRBD1 or TRBD2 may fit D (6 bases each). Trimming removed 1 base at V and 5 bases at J, with 9 bases between. The CDR3 covers 13 residues. Per the germline V gene, CDR1 is PRHDT and CDR2 is FYEKMQ (reference sequence). The CDR3 DNA sequence: TGTGCCAGCAGCTTAGAGGAGGGGGACGAGCAGTACTTC. Translating it yields CASSLEEGDEQYF.

This clonotype was picked up many times. The chain employs TRBV20-1 and TRBJ2-3; TRBD2 matches at 9 bases. The germline V gene has CDR1 DFQATT and CDR2 SNEGSKA (reference sequence). The CDR3 has 16 amino acids. The V gene end was trimmed by 0 bases and the J gene end by 2 bases; junction bases not matched to a gene: 6. The CDR3 DNA follows: TGCAGTGCTAGAGATCCCCTAGCGGGATACACAGATACGCAGTATTTT. This gives the protein CSARDPLAGYTDTQYF.

This clonotype was counted many times. The chain combines TRBV12-3 or TRBV12-4 with TRBJ2-3, with D uncertain. V dropped 6 bases and J dropped 3 bases, with 19 bases sitting between them. The CDR3 is 16 amino acids. As DNA, the CDR3 is TGTGCCAGCAGCCTTAATCGCGGTGCCCCAACAGATACGCAGTATTTT. Protein product: CASSLNRGAPTDTQYF.

This clonotype appeared many times. The rearrangement joins TRBV5-1 to TRBJ2-3; TRBD2 agrees at 7 bases. V lost 0 bases to trimming and J lost 5 bases; unmatched junction nucleotides: 3. Germline CDR1 and CDR2: SGHRS and YFSETQ. This CDR3 region has 14 residues. The chain's CDR3 is CASSLVVAGDTQYF. The CDR3 coding sequence is TGCGCCAGCAGCTTGGTCGTAGCGGGAGATACGCAGTATTTT.

This clonotype occurred many times. CDR3 in DNA: TGTGCCAGCAGAACGATAGGGGGAACTGAAGCTTTCTTT. This gives the protein CASRTIGGTEAFF. This chain connects TRBV12-3 or TRBV12-4 to TRBJ1-1, with D possibly TRBD1 on 6 matching bases. This CDR3 has 13 residues. V was cut by 6 bases and J by 5 bases, with 13 bases left in between.

The chain has TRBV6-1 and TRBJ2-7; 9 bases map to TRBD2. This CDR3 contains 14 residues. The V gene end was trimmed by 8 bases and the J gene end by 4 bases; junction bases not matched to a gene: 9. In germline, CDR1 is MNHNS, CDR2 SASEGT. CDR3 residues: CASCSREGPYEQYF. The CDR3 DNA follows: TGTGCCAGCTGCTCGCGGGAGGGCCCTTACGAGCAGTACTTC.

This chain joins TRBV29-1 and TRBJ1-1; D remains unclear. CDR3 length: 10 amino acids. Germline loops: CDR1 SQVTM, CDR2 ANQGSEA. The V gene lost 7 bases and the J gene lost 4 bases, with 7 bases spanning the gap. In nucleotides, the CDR3 is TGCAGCGGTGCGCGCACTGAAGCTTTCTTT. Protein: CSGARTEAFF.

The V and J genes are TRBV20-1 and TRBJ2-7; weak D call: TRBD2 (5 bases). CDR1 and CDR2 from the germline V gene are DFQATT and SNEGSKA (reference sequence). V was shortened by 6 bases and J by 2 bases, with 11 bases between the two germline ends. This CDR3 has 12 residues. The CDR3 coding sequence is TGCAGTGCGCTATCCGGGACCTACGAGCAGTACTTC. Its protein is CSALSGTYEQYF.

This chain uses TRBV18 with TRBJ2-3; D uncertain. The V gene's germline CDR1 is KGHSH and CDR2 LQKENI. The CDR3 length is 17 residues. Between the trimmed V and J ends, which lost 3 bases and 1 base, there was a span of 17 bases. CDR3 DNA sequence: TGTGCCAGCTCACCGGCCTTAGAAGCATGGGGCACAGATACGCAGTATTTT. Its protein is CASSPALEAWGTDTQYF.

The V call is TRBV6-2 or TRBV6-3, the J call TRBJ2-3; 9 bases are shared with TRBD2. CDR3 size: 11 residues. V lost 6 bases to trimming and J lost 9 bases; unmatched junction nucleotides: 1. Looked up from germline, CDR1 is MNHEY and CDR2 is SVGEGT. Here the CDR3 reads CASSTSGTQYF. In DNA, the CDR3 is TGTGCCAGCAGCACTAGCGGGACGCAGTATTTT.

This clonotype turned up a few times. This chain connects TRBV12-3 or TRBV12-4 to TRBJ2-1, with TRBD1 identical over 8 bases. CDR3 length: 15 residues. V was pared by 3 bases and J by 12 bases, with 13 bases of the junction left unmatched. The CDR3 sequence: CASSLEGTGFGRQFF. Written as DNA, the CDR3 is TGTGCCAGCAGTTTGGAGGGGACAGGCTTTGGCAGGCAGTTCTTC.